This TCR beta chain was captured in a study of shared clonotypes between healthy human individuals. This CDR3 has 13 residues. CDR1 is SGHTA, CDR2 FQGTGA, per germline. V shed 4 bases and J shed 6 bases, with 12 bases lying between them. This clone has ten or more counts. Its antigen remains unknown. General study findings and limits: The rarefaction results pointed to incomplete sorted-subset sequencing despite large depth.

Over several immunoSEQ plates, each subset's genomic DNA was distributed in even portions. The sorted-subset replicate PCRs were given roughly 200 ng DNA, which is tens of thousands of T cell genomes. Sequencing was performed with immunoSEQ multiplex PCR; in TCRdb, only in-frame clones are kept and a portion is missing. Of roughly 1 million clones in the sample, roughly 70% are singletons; the top ten hold over 1.3%. The source is a man between 18 and 35 years old in good health. The sample consisted of memory CD4+ T cells sorted from blood. Sample subset: CD45RA-negative fraction. The genes are TRBV7-3 and TRBJ1-1, with D tentatively TRBD1 (6 bases). The CDR3 DNA follows: TGTGCCAGCAGCTCACAGGGAGGAGCTGAAGCTTTCTTT. Residues: CASSSQGGAEAFF.